The rows below give T cell receptor beta chains drawn from one sample of a study of identical twins. TCRdb ran MiXCR on the 5' RACE reads and lists one entry per CDR3 protein. The sample has approximately 590,000 distinct CDR3 sequences, more than 9% seen once. The same specimen was also included in a second study, on yellow fever vaccine responses in identical twins.

Sequencing input: PBMCs. These receptors were taken from a woman aged 18-29 years in good health. Both conserved end residues are part of each CDR3. D genes are given only for firm matches. Some rows have no size entry. The others give once, few or many, or a class for an expanded clone.

clone_size j_call v_call d_call cdr3_aa cdr3_nt
. TRBJ2-7 TRBV6-1 TRBD1 CASSGRTGGAYEQYF TGTGCCAGCAGTGGCCGGACAGGGGGCGCGTACGAGCAGTACTTC
many TRBJ2-7 TRBV28 . CASSLRVYEQYF TGTGCCAGCAGTCTCAGGGTTTACGAGCAGTACTTC
. TRBJ1-6 TRBV28 . CASSLRRGGVGNSPLHF TGTGCCAGCAGTTTACGAAGGGGAGGCGTCGGGAATTCACCCCTCCACTTT
. TRBJ1-1 TRBV20-1 . CSAREAATTEAFF TGCAGTGCTAGAGAGGCAGCTACCACTGAAGCTTTCTTT
. TRBJ2-1 TRBV28 TRBD1 CASSDTGTGGNEQFF TGTGCCAGCAGTGATACCGGGACAGGGGGGAATGAGCAGTTCTTC
many TRBJ2-1 TRBV7-9 TRBD1 CASSHRQGARNEQFF TGTGCCAGCAGCCACCGACAGGGGGCACGCAATGAGCAGTTCTTC
few TRBJ2-1 TRBV4-3 TRBD2 CASSQDYSGRSYNEQFF TGCGCCAGCAGCCAAGACTATAGCGGGAGGAGTTACAATGAGCAGTTCTTC
few TRBJ2-3 TRBV4-3 TRBD2 CASSRRLAVTDTQYF TGCGCCAGCAGCCGTCGACTAGCGGTCACAGATACGCAGTATTTT
many TRBJ2-7 TRBV12-3/TRBV12-4 . CASKGEVKLEQYF TGTGCCAGCAAGGGCGAGGTGAAGTTGGAGCAGTACTTC
few TRBJ2-5 TRBV15 . CATSRGRGPTQETQYF TGTGCCACCAGCAGAGGGAGGGGACCCACCCAAGAGACCCAGTACTTC
few TRBJ1-4 TRBV6-6 . CASSPREEKLFF TGTGCCAGCAGTCCACGAGAGGAAAAACTGTTTTTT
. TRBJ1-2 TRBV4-1 . CASSQDQQINYGYTF TGCGCCAGCAGCCAAGATCAACAGATTAACTATGGCTACACCTTC
many TRBJ2-3 TRBV5-1 . CATPGVPQADTQYF TGCGCCACCCCGGGCGTACCGCAAGCAGATACGCAGTATTTT
. TRBJ2-7 TRBV5-1 . CASSLATGWTSEQYF TGCGCCAGCAGCTTGGCCACTGGGTGGACTTCCGAGCAGTACTTC
many TRBJ2-2 TRBV7-8 TRBD2 CASSLEGGPPGELFF TGTGCCAGCAGCTTGGAGGGAGGGCCGCCCGGGGAGCTGTTTTTT
. TRBJ1-5 TRBV28 TRBD1 CASQNFHRGSNQPQHF TGTGCCAGCCAGAACTTTCACAGGGGGAGCAATCAGCCCCAGCATTTT
. TRBJ1-1 TRBV5-1 TRBD1 CASSWGQGSGMNTEAFF TGCGCCAGCAGCTGGGGACAGGGTTCGGGCATGAACACTGAAGCTTTCTTT